The subject of this entry is one T cell receptor (beta chain). Antigen unknown. TCRdb passed the 5' RACE reads through MiXCR, listing each CDR3 protein once. Here the sample spans a few hundred thousand distinct CDR3 sequences, about an eighth being singletons. These data belong to a study of identical twins. The CDR3 has 16 residues. CDR1 SGHVS and CDR2 FQNEAQ come from the germline V gene. V gave up 5 bases and J gave up 1 base; unmatched junction bases: 8. Overall study findings and caveats: Monozygotic twin pairs showed more out-of-frame TCR alpha sharing than models estimated. There were fewer insertions in abundant cord blood beta clonotypes, but memory repertoires showed no such pattern.

These data were also filed under a second study, of yellow fever vaccine responses in identical twins.

The receptor's source is a woman younger than 30 in good health. Sequenced sample: memory (CD45RO+) T cells sorted from blood. The rearrangement uses TRBV7-8 and TRBJ2-3, with 8 bases aligning to TRBD1. The CDR3 DNA follows: TGTGCCAGCAGCCTCCCAGGGGGCGCTGGCACAGATACGCAGTATTTT. Its protein is CASSLPGGAGTDTQYF.